This T cell receptor (beta chain) was identified during a study of T-cell reconstitution after alpha-beta-depleted transplantation in children. Study observations and caveats: Recipient T cells and thymic progenitors that survived gave rise to the high TCRbeta diversity observed at day 60 in some patients. As was reported, about two months after transplant, alpha-beta T cells came from several hundred expanded graft clones. Newly made T cells mostly supplied T-cell counts and diversity one year after transplant.

V shed 2 bases, J shed 4 bases, and the junction held 3 bases outside the gene matches. Germline loops: CDR1 GTSNPN, CDR2 SVGIG (reference sequence). The CDR3 is 13 residues long. On this clonotype: Its target is not known.

Library preparation (for TCRbeta) was performed with unique molecular identifiers. TCRdb called the PCR reads again in MiXCR, with one record for every CDR3 protein. Here the sample spans approximately 1,000,000 distinct CDR3 sequences, about 29% being singletons. This sample comprised PBMCs, mostly from graft donor cells, obtained 360 days after TCRalphabeta/CD19-depleted stem cell transplant. This chain joins TRBV30 and TRBJ2-7; 9 nucleotides match TRBD2. The source is a boy in the first two years of life who had a stem cell transplant for SCID, so the T cells may come from the graft donor. The CDR3 DNA sequence: TGTGCCTGGAGTCCACTAGCGGGTTACGAGCAGTACTTC. Encoded protein: CAWSPLAGYEQYF.